A selection of T cell receptor beta chains follows, all from one sample in a study of regulatory T cells in long-lasting Graves disease. TCRdb re-called the multiplex PCR reads through MiXCR, storing one row per CDR3 protein. Altogether fewer than 550,000 distinct CDR3 sequences are present, approximately 21% being singletons, with the ten largest covering around 7%. The material sequenced was peripheral blood mononuclear cells (PBMCs), taken when the disease was refractory, from a patient treated with antithyroid drugs. All receptors come from a female donor with Graves disease. Each CDR3 is given with its conserved first and last residue. D genes are given only for firm matches. Only part of the rows carry a size: once, few, many, or a class if the clone is expanded.

V gene,clone size,J gene,D gene,CDR3 protein,CDR3 DNA
TRBV9,many,TRBJ2-7,NA,CASSVGVGPSYEQYF,TGTGCCAGCAGCGTAGGGGTGGGCCCCTCCTACGAGCAGTACTTC
TRBV6-1,NA,TRBJ2-4,TRBD1,CASTPDRGLRAKNIQYF,TGTGCCAGCACCCCAGACAGGGGGCTAAGGGCCAAAAACATTCAGTACTTC
TRBV13,many,TRBJ2-7,NA,CASSLGRNRNSYEQYF,TGTGCCAGCAGCTTAGGCCGTAACAGAAACTCCTACGAGCAGTACTTC
TRBV11-3,many,TRBJ1-1,NA,CASSLELEGGPEAFF,TGTGCCAGCAGCTTAGAGTTGGAGGGGGGCCCTGAAGCTTTCTTT
TRBV7-2,NA,TRBJ2-7,TRBD2,CASSLGAGGPEQYF,TGTGCCAGCAGCTTAGGAGCGGGGGGCCCCGAGCAGTACTTC
TRBV27,many,TRBJ1-5,NA,CASSLEGTSNQPQHF,TGTGCCAGCAGTTTAGAAGGGACCAGCAATCAGCCCCAGCATTTT
TRBV30,few,TRBJ1-1,NA,CAWSVVGTLTEAFF,TGTGCCTGGAGTGTAGTTGGCACACTCACTGAAGCTTTCTTT
TRBV30,many,TRBJ2-5,NA,CAWSAGGPETQYF,TGTGCCTGGAGTGCCGGGGGCCCAGAGACCCAGTACTTC
TRBV12-3/TRBV12-4,NA,TRBJ2-3,NA,CASSLDRPTDTQYF,TGTGCCAGCAGCTTAGACAGACCCACAGATACGCAGTATTTT
TRBV29-1,NA,TRBJ2-7,TRBD2,CSAAGTSGGPSYEQYF,TGCAGCGCCGCCGGGACTAGCGGGGGCCCCTCCTACGAGCAGTACTTC
TRBV5-1,NA,TRBJ1-1,TRBD1,CASSKGQGIPEAFF,TGCGCCAGCAGCAAGGGACAGGGGATCCCTGAAGCTTTCTTT
TRBV7-2,few,TRBJ2-7,NA,CASSLGGTIYEQYF,TGTGCCAGCAGCTTAGGGGGAACTATTTACGAGCAGTACTTC
TRBV6-1,many,TRBJ1-4,NA,CASSSLEKLFF,TGTGCCAGCAGCTCACTTGAAAAACTGTTTTTT
TRBV7-8,few,TRBJ2-7,NA,CASGSYSAAGPLSYEQYF,TGTGCCAGCGGCTCCTACTCAGCGGCGGGCCCGCTCTCCTACGAGCAGTACTTC
TRBV7-3,NA,TRBJ2-1,TRBD2,CASSSGANLGQFF,TGTGCCAGCAGCAGCGGGGCGAATTTGGGGCAGTTCTTC
TRBV5-4,NA,TRBJ2-7,NA,CASGRDSTYEQYF,TGTGCCAGCGGCAGGGATAGTACCTACGAGCAGTACTTC
TRBV5-4,many,TRBJ2-5,NA,CASSLGPETQYF,TGTGCCAGCAGCTTGGGACCGGAGACCCAGTACTTC
TRBV28,many,TRBJ2-7,NA,CASSFGTGDYYEQYF,TGTGCCAGCAGTTTCGGTACGGGAGACTATTACGAGCAGTACTTC
TRBV12-3/TRBV12-4,NA,TRBJ1-1,NA,CASMLTGNTEAFF,TGTGCCAGCATGTTAACGGGAAACACTGAAGCTTTCTTT
TRBV27,NA,TRBJ1-4,NA,CASSILGPNEKLFF,TGTGCCAGCAGTATCCTCGGACCGAATGAAAAACTGTTTTTT
TRBV7-6,NA,TRBJ1-2,TRBD1,CASSRTGVGDYGYTF,TGTGCCAGCAGCAGGACAGGGGTAGGCGACTATGGCTACACCTTC
TRBV2,NA,TRBJ1-1,NA,CATAQGADTEAFF,TGTGCCACGGCACAGGGTGCAGACACTGAAGCTTTCTTT
TRBV7-9,NA,TRBJ2-7,NA,CASRAARGEGDYEQYF,TGTGCCAGCAGGGCAGCCCGCGGGGAGGGGGACTACGAGCAGTACTTC
TRBV6-1,once,TRBJ1-1,TRBD1,CASSDRGEVTEAFF,TGTGCCAGCAGTGACAGGGGGGAAGTCACTGAAGCTTTCTTT
TRBV12-3/TRBV12-4,many,TRBJ2-2,NA,CASSLWAGMAGELFF,TGTGCCAGCAGTTTGTGGGCAGGGATGGCCGGGGAGCTGTTTTTT
TRBV3-1,many,TRBJ2-2,NA,CASSQGTNTGELFF,TGTGCCAGCAGCCAGGGGACGAACACCGGGGAGCTGTTTTTT
TRBV28,many,TRBJ1-2,TRBD1,CASGFADRGYGYTF,TGTGCCAGCGGGTTTGCGGACAGGGGCTATGGCTACACCTTC
TRBV6-1,many,TRBJ2-7,NA,CATGTNPYEQYF,TGTGCCACCGGGACGAATCCCTACGAGCAGTACTTC
TRBV9,NA,TRBJ2-3,NA,CASSTEAGRTDTQYF,TGTGCCAGCAGCACCGAAGCGGGCCGCACAGATACGCAGTATTTT
TRBV6-1,many,TRBJ2-2,TRBD1,CASHKDRLNTGELFF,TGTGCCAGCCATAAGGACAGGTTGAACACCGGGGAGCTGTTTTTT
TRBV2,many,TRBJ1-5,NA,CASCGGLNQPQHF,TGTGCCAGCTGCGGCGGGCTCAATCAGCCCCAGCATTTT
TRBV28,many,TRBJ2-7,TRBD2,CASSGTSGDYEQYF,TGTGCCAGCAGTGGGACTAGCGGGGATTACGAGCAGTACTTC
TRBV20-1,few,TRBJ2-4,TRBD2,CSARPFRGDGASGSTKNIQYF,TGCAGTGCTAGGCCCTTTAGGGGTGATGGCGCTAGCGGGAGCACCAAAAACATTCAGTACTTC
TRBV13,many,TRBJ1-2,TRBD1,CASSLGGQGVYGYTF,TGTGCCAGCAGCTTAGGGGGACAGGGAGTTTATGGCTACACCTTC
TRBV29-1,NA,TRBJ1-1,NA,CSVLATGSEAFF,TGCAGCGTTTTGGCTACAGGTTCTGAAGCTTTCTTT
TRBV19,NA,TRBJ2-7,TRBD2,CASSGLRTSGDSYEQYF,TGTGCCAGTAGTGGGTTAAGGACTAGCGGGGACTCCTACGAGCAGTACTTC
TRBV6-1,many,TRBJ2-7,TRBD1,CASSSGTEFYEQYF,TGTGCCAGCAGCTCCGGGACAGAATTCTACGAGCAGTACTTC
TRBV28,many,TRBJ1-4,TRBD1,CASSVGGGRDEKLFF,TGTGCCAGCAGTGTTGGAGGGGGCAGGGATGAAAAACTGTTTTTT
TRBV12-5,many,TRBJ2-1,TRBD2,CASGLQAGGPIF,TGTGCTAGTGGTTTGCAAGCGGGGGGCCCGATCTTC
TRBV11-3,many,TRBJ2-7,NA,CASSLLGLNYEQYF,TGTGCCAGCAGCTTATTGGGGCTGAACTACGAGCAGTACTTC
TRBV28,NA,TRBJ1-3,NA,CASSLATRRAGNTIYF,TGTGCCAGCAGTTTGGCAACCAGGAGGGCTGGAAACACCATATATTTT
TRBV27,many,TRBJ2-5,NA,CASSLLARQETQYF,TGTGCCAGCAGTCTTCTAGCGCGTCAAGAGACCCAGTACTTC
TRBV5-1,many,TRBJ1-1,NA,CASSLVRNTEAFF,TGTGCCAGCAGCTTAGTCCGGAACACTGAAGCTTTCTTT
TRBV7-6,NA,TRBJ1-1,NA,CASSLESYGQGPEAFF,TGTGCCAGCAGCTTAGAGTCATATGGACAAGGACCTGAAGCTTTCTTT
TRBV2,many,TRBJ1-1,NA,CASRGENTEAFF,TGTGCCAGCAGGGGGGAAAACACTGAAGCTTTCTTT
TRBV3-1,NA,TRBJ2-7,NA,CASSQELSLWTYEQYF,TGTGCCAGCAGCCAAGAACTCTCCCTATGGACTTACGAGCAGTACTTC
TRBV15,NA,TRBJ1-1,NA,CATRRQVGTEAFF,TGTGCCACCAGGAGACAGGTTGGGACTGAAGCTTTCTTT
TRBV2,many,TRBJ1-1,NA,CASSGGYGGEAFF,TGTGCCAGCAGTGGCGGTTACGGAGGTGAAGCTTTCTTT
TRBV19,NA,TRBJ1-3,NA,CASNDGPRQARNTIYF,TGTGCCAGTAATGATGGGCCTCGCCAGGCTCGAAACACCATATATTTT
TRBV28,NA,TRBJ1-1,NA,CASTRRGQAFF,TGTGCCAGCACCCGGCGGGGGCAAGCTTTCTTT
TRBV7-2,many,TRBJ1-2,NA,CASSLWDSTVYGYTF,TGTGCCAGCAGCTTATGGGACTCCACGGTTTATGGCTACACCTTC
TRBV27,many,TRBJ1-2,NA,CASSLYRGDTKGYTF,TGTGCCAGCAGTTTATACCGGGGTGATACTAAAGGCTACACCTTC
TRBV5-1,once,TRBJ1-6,TRBD1,CASSLGTGMGSPLHF,TGCGCCAGCAGCTTGGGGACAGGGATGGGTTCACCCCTCCACTTT